This T cell receptor beta chain was recorded in a study of spatial heterogeneity in lung cancer. Background on the study: Available follow-up PBMC samples were sequenced, at a median of approximately two years post-resection. Averaged across combinations, each unique TCR and UMI pairing appeared more than ten times in raw reads, which were uncorrected.

From the 5' RACE reads, TCRdb called clonotypes with MiXCR, one entry per CDR3 protein. The repertoire holds around 20,000 distinct CDR3 sequences, with 9% to 10% as singletons. Time point here: blood at routine non-recurrence follow-up after resection. Researchers sequenced whole RNA taken from tumor, nontumor lung or frozen PBMC without sorting. The table lists this clonotype with a few counts. Its matching antigen is unknown. The V end was cut by 5 bases, the J end by 3 bases, with 11 bases between. The CDR3 contains 13 residues. Germline CDR1 MDHEN, CDR2 SYDVKM. Whole-study findings and limits: Among blood samples, ubiquitous expanded tumor TCRs appeared more at resection than at follow-up.

The TCR was taken from a male donor with early-stage non-small cell lung cancer. Sequencing was performed on PBMCs, taken at follow-up. The genes are TRBV28 and TRBJ2-7, with a possible D match to TRBD2 (5 bases). DNA of the CDR3: TGTGCCAGCAGTCTGGGAGAAGGCTACGAGCAGTACTTC. Its translation is CASSLGEGYEQYF.